Shown below are 19 T cell receptor beta chains from a single sample sequenced in a study of response to subunit inactivated influenza vaccine. TCRdb reanalysed the RT-PCR reads using MiXCR and keeps one entry per CDR3 protein. The sample lists about 520,000 distinct CDR3 sequences; about 7.2% were seen once. The sequenced sample was PBMCs from blood, obtained less than 25 months after vaccination. Every receptor here comes from a man between 50 and 75 years old who received an inactivated influenza vaccine.

This clonotype was seen a few times. The J gene is TRBJ1-1, the V gene TRBV6-5; D is possibly TRBD1 (6 bases). Germline assignment: CDR1 MNHEY and CDR2 SVGAGI. Trimming took off 0 bases at V and 1 base at J, with 9 bases between the two ends. This CDR3 has 15 residues. The CDR3 DNA is TGTGCCAGCAGTTACTCGGGGGGGGCGAACACTGAAGCTTTCTTT. This translates into CASSYSGGANTEAFF.

In its sample, this clonotype was seen a few times. The chain couples TRBV5-1 to TRBJ2-1; 7 bases map to TRBD1. Trimming at V came to 0 bases and at J to 7 bases, leaving 13 bases not matched to a gene. CDR3 length: 17 residues. Germline CDR1 reads SGHRS; CDR2 reads YFSETQ. CDR3 sequence reads: CASSLEPDRTGENEQFF. As DNA, the CDR3 is TGCGCCAGCAGCTTGGAGCCGGACAGGACCGGCGAGAATGAGCAGTTCTTC.

The chain combines TRBV7-9 with TRBJ2-2; no firm D call. The V gene lost 5 bases and the J gene lost 3 bases, with 13 bases spanning the gap. Per germline, CDR1 SEHNR and CDR2 FQNEAQ (reference sequence). The CDR3 extends over 15 amino acids. CDR3 nucleotide sequence: TGTGCCAGCAGCCCAAGCTGGGGATACACCGGGGAGCTGTTTTTT. It translates to CASSPSWGYTGELFF.

The sample holds a few counts of this clonotype. This chain joins TRBV7-2 and TRBJ1-2, with D unresolved. Trimming pared 5 bases from V and 4 bases from J, leaving 14 bases between. Germline-derived CDR1 and CDR2 are SGHTA and FQGNSA. The CDR3 extends over 14 amino acids. Here the CDR3 reads CASSQRDSSYGYTF. In nucleotides, the CDR3 is TGTGCCAGCAGCCAACGAGATTCCTCCTATGGCTACACCTTC.

The chain couples TRBV11-2 to TRBJ1-1, with D tentatively TRBD1 (5 bases). In germline, CDR1 is SGHAT, CDR2 FQNNGV. The CDR3 consists of 18 residues. V was shortened by 5 bases and J by 1 base, with 23 bases between the two germline ends. The CDR3 DNA sequence: TGTGCCAGCAGCCAACCCCACAGGCCCGGCCTTGCGAACACTGAAGCTTTCTTT. Translation: CASSQPHRPGLANTEAFF.

This clonotype has just a few counts. J is TRBJ2-7 and V is TRBV20-1; 7 nucleotides align to TRBD1. CDR3 length equals 12 residues. Germline V gene data show CDR1 as DFQATT and CDR2 as SNEGSKA (reference sequence). The trim removed 4 bases at V and 0 bases at J, leaving 0 bases unmatched. The CDR3, as DNA: TGCAGTGCTAACAGGGGCTCCTACGAGCAGTACTTC. This gives the protein CSANRGSYEQYF.

This clonotype was seen more than once but under ten times. The chain couples TRBV4-2 to TRBJ2-3; no clear D. CDR1 and CDR2 (germline): LGHNA, YNFKEQ. The CDR3 loop spans 13 amino acids. V dropped 3 bases and J dropped 4 bases, with 8 bases sitting between them. In DNA, the CDR3 is TGTGCCAGCAGCCACGCGTCATCAGATACGCAGTATTTT. It specifies CASSHASSDTQYF.

This clonotype was picked up a small number of times. This rearrangement joins TRBV24-1 to TRBJ1-2; tentative D call: TRBD1 (5 bases). V dropped 6 bases and J dropped 2 bases, with 12 bases sitting between them. The V gene's germline CDR1 is KGHDR and CDR2 SFDVKD. CDR3 length: 14 residues. CDR3 nucleotide sequence: TGTGCCACCAGTATCGGCGGGGGGAACTATGGCTACACCTTC. It encodes CATSIGGGNYGYTF.

A few counts support this clonotype. This chain links TRBV20-1 with TRBJ2-7; D is tentatively TRBD1 or TRBD2 (5 bases each). The length of the CDR3 is 12 residues. V was pared by 3 bases and J by 2 bases, with 8 bases between. The germline V gene encodes CDR1 DFQATT and CDR2 SNEGSKA (reference sequence). The DNA of the CDR3 is TGCAGTGCTAGCAGGGACGCCTACGAGCAGTACTTC. Encoded protein: CSASRDAYEQYF.

This clonotype was seen at least ten times. The chain has TRBV20-1 and TRBJ2-5, with D tentatively TRBD1 or TRBD2 (5 bases each). This CDR3 spans 13 amino acids. Germline lookup yields CDR1 DFQATT and CDR2 SNEGSKA (reference sequence). V lost 7 bases and J 3 bases, leaving 15 bases between the germline ends. The CDR3 loop reads CSVPPGRKETQYF. CDR3 DNA sequence: TGCAGTGTTCCCCCGGGACGGAAAGAGACCCAGTACTTC.

This chain joins TRBV9 and TRBJ1-6; 8 bases match TRBD1. Germline CDR1 reads SGDLS; CDR2 reads YYNGEE. CDR3 length equals 15 residues. After removal of 4 bases from V and 10 bases from J, the junction contained 10 bases not matched to a gene. As DNA, the CDR3 is TGTGCCAGCAGCCAATCTGAGACAGGGGACTCACCCCTCCACTTT. Translated, it gives CASSQSETGDSPLHF.

The chain employs TRBV7-8 and TRBJ2-3; 9 bases map to TRBD2. With 8 bases clipped from V and 6 bases from J, the junction kept 12 bases outside the gene matches. Germline V gene data show CDR1 as SGHVS and CDR2 as FQNEAQ. There are 15 residues in the CDR3. The CDR3 region has the DNA TGTGCCAGCGAGCGGCTAGCGGGAATAGAGGATACGCAGTATTTT. Protein product: CASERLAGIEDTQYF.

This clonotype was seen a handful of times. This CDR3 reads CASSYYLAGELFF. CDR3 bases: TGTGCCAGCAGTTACTACCTGGCCGGGGAGCTGTTTTTT. The chain joins TRBV6-5 to TRBJ2-2, with no clear D. The germline gives CDR1 MNHEY, CDR2 SVGAGI. This CDR3 comprises 13 residues. V was clipped by 1 base and J by 6 bases, with 6 bases between them.

This clonotype was picked up a small number of times. V gene TRBV11-2 combines with J gene TRBJ1-1; D gene unclear. V lost 5 bases and J 1 base, leaving 17 bases between the germline ends. Germline loops: CDR1 SGHAT, CDR2 FQNNGV. CDR3 length: 16 residues. CDR3 region: CASSKGVELSNTEAFF. The CDR3 DNA follows: TGTGCCAGCAGCAAGGGAGTCGAATTGTCGAACACTGAAGCTTTCTTT.

V gene TRBV7-2 combines with J gene TRBJ2-1; D remains unclear. This CDR3 contains 16 residues. Germline V gene lookup returns CDR1 SGHTA and CDR2 FQGNSA. V was pared by 2 bases and J by 9 bases, with 20 bases between. CDR3 loop: CASSLRQRPYNSEQFF. CDR3 bases: TGTGCCAGCAGCTTAAGGCAGAGGCCGTACAATAGTGAGCAGTTCTTC.

This chain links TRBV6-1 with TRBJ2-3; D remains ambiguous. Germline CDR1 MNHNS, CDR2 SASEGT. The CDR3 is 15 amino acids. V lost 6 bases, J lost 0 bases, and 13 bases lay in between. CDR3 region: CASSRTGSSTDTQYF. The CDR3 region has the DNA TGTGCCAGCAGCCGGACGGGCTCCAGCACAGATACGCAGTATTTT.

This clonotype was detected a few times. The chain uses TRBV9 and TRBJ1-3, with TRBD1 matching 8 bases. CDR1 and CDR2 (germline): SGDLS, YYNGEE. This CDR3 contains 16 residues. The V and J ends lost 3 bases and 0 bases, in that order; junction bases with no gene match: 5. CDR3 protein: CASSAGQAVSGNTIYF. CDR3 nucleotide sequence: TGTGCCAGCAGCGCGGGACAGGCAGTCTCTGGAAACACCATATATTTT. The full variable domain, with the rest looked up from reference TRBV9 and TRBJ1-3, is DSGVTQTPKHLITATGQRVTLRCSPRSGDLSVYWYQQSLDQGLQFLIQYYNGEERAKGNILERFSAQQFPDLHSELNLSSLELGDSALYFCASSAGQAVSGNTIYFGEGSWLTVV.

This clonotype was counted at least ten times. The CDR3 coding sequence is TGTGCCAGCAGCTTAGCGCCCAGACAGGGGGCGAACACCATATATTTT. The encoded protein is CASSLAPRQGANTIYF. This sequence joins TRBV7-6 and TRBJ1-3, with TRBD1 matching over 10 bases. Germline V CDR1 and CDR2: SGHVS, FNYEAQ. The trim removed 0 bases at V and 7 bases at J, leaving 6 bases unmatched. This CDR3 spans 16 amino acids. Complete variable domain (other parts from reference TRBV7-6 and TRBJ1-3): GAGVSQSPRYKVTKRGQDVALRCDPISGHVSLYWYRQALGQGPEFLTYFNYEAQQDKSGLPNDRFSAERPEGSISTLTIQRTEQRDSAMYRCASSLAPRQGANTIYFGEGSWLTVV.

The J gene is TRBJ1-2, the V gene TRBV30; 7 positions match TRBD1. This CDR3 has 12 residues. The germline gives CDR1 GTSNPN, CDR2 SVGIG (reference sequence). J was trimmed by 5 bases and V by 1 base; bases with no gene match: 1. CDR3 residues: CAWSAQGYGYTF. CDR3 DNA: TGTGCCTGGAGTGCACAGGGGTATGGCTACACCTTC.